This T cell receptor beta chain was captured in a study of blood T cell repertoires in COVID-19. As for the study in general: From the United States, Italy and Spain came samples of acute and convalescent COVID-19.

The V gene's germline CDR1 is MNHNY and CDR2 SVGAGI (reference sequence). The CDR3 spans 12 residues. V lost 8 bases, J lost 6 bases, and 3 bases stayed unmatched. In the original processing: Estimation of nucleated cell counts was performed using reference gene primer amplification. Sequencing used immunoSEQ multiplex PCR; TCRdb keeps in-frame clones, though not all of them. The D gene and trimming were derived from the DNA, and the V and J assignments and clone size from that table. The table includes 290,000 or so clones, roughly 90% detected once. Sequencing was performed on peripheral blood. The V gene is TRBV6-6, the J gene TRBJ2-1, with 8 bases aligning to TRBD2. The clonotype was recovered from a man aged 18 to 29 with active or convalescent COVID-19. CDR3 in DNA: TGTGCCAGCGGTACTAGCGGCAATGAGCAGTTCTTC. Residues: CASGTSGNEQFF.